Listed here is a single TCR beta chain. Its antigen is undetermined. The germline V gene encodes CDR1 KGHSH and CDR2 LQKENI. The CDR3 contains 16 residues. V lost 6 bases, J lost 4 bases, and 9 bases stayed unmatched. The source of the sample is a study of shared clonotypes between healthy human individuals. Study in general: There were three CD4 naive, three CD4 memory, two CD8 naive and one CD8 memory plates per donor. Findings of the study overall: It was observed that 5% to 6% of naive CD4 clonotypes were shared across a handful of donors.

Method: immunoSEQ multiplex PCR; TCRdb's copy keeps in-frame clones and lacks some. The sample has about 980,000 clones, approximately 76% seen once; the top ten hold about 1.5%. This TCR came from a young man in good health. The gene calls are TRBV18 and TRBJ2-1, with 10 positions matching TRBD2. Source material: memory CD4+ T cells sorted from blood. This sample's subset: CD45RA-negative fraction. CDR3 sequence (DNA): TGTGCCAGCTCGCCATCAGCGGGAGGGGTATACAATGAGCAGTTCTTC. Translation gives CASSPSAGGVYNEQFF.